The text below deals with one T cell receptor beta chain. Antigen unknown. This table comes from immunoSEQ multiplex PCR, and its TCRdb copy is limited to in-frame clones, with some not included. The sample holds roughly 300,000 clones, less than 85% seen once. V lost 7 bases and J 1 base, leaving 13 bases between the germline ends. The CDR3 consists of 13 residues. Germline CDR1 is SQVTM and CDR2 is ANQGSEA. This sample stems from a study of shared clonotypes between healthy human individuals. Findings of the study overall: Depth was large, yet rarefaction showed that sorted-subset sequencing was incomplete. Sharing across four donors was seen in 4% to 5% of naive CD4 clonotypes. Only blood was sampled, and tissue TCR repertoires likely differ from blood ones.

The V and J genes are TRBV29-1 and TRBJ1-1, with D possibly matching TRBD1 (6 bases). The source material was memory CD4+ T cells sorted from blood. The subset: CD45RA-negative fraction. The receptor comes from a man aged 30-40 years in good health. The CDR3 sequence is CSAGAGANTEAFF. The DNA for the CDR3 is TGCAGCGCCGGCGCGGGGGCGAACACTGAAGCTTTCTTT.